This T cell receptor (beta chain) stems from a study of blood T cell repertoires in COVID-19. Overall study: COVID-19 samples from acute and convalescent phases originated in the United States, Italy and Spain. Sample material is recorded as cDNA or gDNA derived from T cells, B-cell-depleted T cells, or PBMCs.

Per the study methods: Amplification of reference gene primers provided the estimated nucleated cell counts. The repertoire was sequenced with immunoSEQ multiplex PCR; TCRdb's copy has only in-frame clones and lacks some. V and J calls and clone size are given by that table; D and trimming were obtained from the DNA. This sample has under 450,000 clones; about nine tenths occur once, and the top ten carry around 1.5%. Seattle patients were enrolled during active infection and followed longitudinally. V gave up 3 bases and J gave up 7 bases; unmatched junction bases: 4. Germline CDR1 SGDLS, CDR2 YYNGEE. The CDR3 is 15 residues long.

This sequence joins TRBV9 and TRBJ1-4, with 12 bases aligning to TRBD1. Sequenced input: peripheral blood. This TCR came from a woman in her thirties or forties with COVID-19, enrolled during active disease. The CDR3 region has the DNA TGTGCCAGCAGCGAGGGGACAGGGGGCGGTGAAAAACTGTTTTTT. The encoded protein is CASSEGTGGGEKLFF.